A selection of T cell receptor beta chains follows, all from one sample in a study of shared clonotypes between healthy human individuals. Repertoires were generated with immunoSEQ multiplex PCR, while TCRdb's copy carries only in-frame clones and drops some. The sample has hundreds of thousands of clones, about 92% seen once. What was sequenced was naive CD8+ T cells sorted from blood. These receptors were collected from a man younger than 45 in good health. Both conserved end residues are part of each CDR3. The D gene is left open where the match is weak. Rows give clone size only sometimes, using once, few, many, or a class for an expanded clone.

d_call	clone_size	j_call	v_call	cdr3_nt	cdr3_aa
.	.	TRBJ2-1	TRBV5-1	TGCGCCAGCAGCTTGGCCGTCCAGGGAGGAAGTGAGCAGTTCTTC	CASSLAVQGGSEQFF
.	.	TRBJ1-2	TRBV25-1	TGTGCCAGCAGTGTAGGGCTAGACTATGGCTACACCTTC	CASSVGLDYGYTF
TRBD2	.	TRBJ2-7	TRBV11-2	TGTGCCAGCGAGGGTACTAGCGGGAGGTTGTACGAGCAGTACTTC	CASEGTSGRLYEQYF
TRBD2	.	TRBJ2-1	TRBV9	TGTGCCAGCCGTGGGCGGGAGGGTCATGAGCAGTTCTTC	CASRGREGHEQFF
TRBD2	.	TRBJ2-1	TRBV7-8	TGTGCCAGCAGCTTTCTGGGACTAGCGGGGGAGCAGTTCTTC	CASSFLGLAGEQFF
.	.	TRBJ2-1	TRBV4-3	TGCGCCAGCAGCCAAGGGGAGGCCAAATACAATGAGCAGTTCTTC	CASSQGEAKYNEQFF
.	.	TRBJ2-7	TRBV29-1	TGCAGCGTTGCCCGGGGGCCGTCAACCCACGAGCAGTACTTC	CSVARGPSTHEQYF
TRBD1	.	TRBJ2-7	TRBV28	TGTGCCAGCAGTTCCGGACAGGGTTACGAGCAGTACTTC	CASSSGQGYEQYF
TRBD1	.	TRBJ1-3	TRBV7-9	TGTGCCAGCAGCCCCGACAGGGCGGTAGGAAACACCATATATTTT	CASSPDRAVGNTIYF
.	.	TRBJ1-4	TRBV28	TGTGCCAGCAGTACTCCAGGAGCTTATGGGGAAAAACTGTTTTTT	CASSTPGAYGEKLFF
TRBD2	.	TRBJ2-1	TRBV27	TGTGCCAGCAGTTTAGCGGGAGGGTTTAATGAGCAGTTCTTC	CASSLAGGFNEQFF
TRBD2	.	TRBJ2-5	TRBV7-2	TGTGCCAGCACCTCAACGGGGACTAGCGGGCCCTGGAGGGAGACCCAGTACTTC	CASTSTGTSGPWRETQYF
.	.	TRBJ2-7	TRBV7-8	TGTGCCAGCAGTCCGGTACAGGGAGGGATGAATGACGAGCAGTACTTC	CASSPVQGGMNDEQYF
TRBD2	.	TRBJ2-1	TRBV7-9	TGTGCCAGCGGGGGGCTAGCGGGAGCGGTATATGAGCAGTTCTTC	CASGGLAGAVYEQFF
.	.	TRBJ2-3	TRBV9	TGTGCCAGCAGCGTAGACATAGGGGCAGGGAGCACAGATACGCAGTATTTT	CASSVDIGAGSTDTQYF
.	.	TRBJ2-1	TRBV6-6	TGTGCCAGCAGTTCAGATTCGGTTTACAATGAGCAGTTCTTC	CASSSDSVYNEQFF
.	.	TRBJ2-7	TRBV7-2	TGTGCCAGCAGCTATGCGGCCTACGAGCAGTACTTC	CASSYAAYEQYF
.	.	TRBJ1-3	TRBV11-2	TGTGCCAGCAGCTTAGGCGGCAGGAGCTCTGGAAACACCATATATTTT	CASSLGGRSSGNTIYF
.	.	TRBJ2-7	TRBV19	TGTGCCAGTAGTATAGAGGACTCTTACGAGCAGTACTTC	CASSIEDSYEQYF
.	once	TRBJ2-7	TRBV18	TGTGCCAGCTCACCGAACACGGAGGGGTACGAGCAGTACTTC	CASSPNTEGYEQYF
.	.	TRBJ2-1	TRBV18	TGTGCCAGCTCACCACCGAGAGGAGGTGAGCAGTTCTTC	CASSPPRGGEQFF
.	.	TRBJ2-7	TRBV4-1	TGCGCCAGCAGCGACGAGCTAGTCTACGAGCAGCACTTC	CASSDELVYEQHF
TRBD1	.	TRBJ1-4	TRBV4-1	TGCGCCTCTCAGAACGAACAGGGGGATCGTGAAAAACTGTTTTTT	CASQNEQGDREKLFF
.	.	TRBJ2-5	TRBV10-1	TGCGCCAGCAGAGAGCCAGGGACCCAGTACTTC	CASREPGTQYF
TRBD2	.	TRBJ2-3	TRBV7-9	TGTGCCAGCAGCCCCCGGGCGGGAGCATTTGCAGATACGCAGTATTTT	CASSPRAGAFADTQYF
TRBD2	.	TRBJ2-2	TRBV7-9	TGTGCCAGCAGCTTAGAAGTAGCGGGAAACGGGGAGCTGTTTTTT	CASSLEVAGNGELFF
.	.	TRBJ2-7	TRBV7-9	TGTGCCAGCAGCTTAGAAGGACAGATCTACGAGCAGTACTTC	CASSLEGQIYEQYF
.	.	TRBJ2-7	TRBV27	TGTGCCAGCAGTTTATCGACAGGGAGGCCCTACGAGCAGTACTTC	CASSLSTGRPYEQYF
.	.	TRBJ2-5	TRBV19	TGTGCCACCCAAAGCGGGACACGGCAAGAGACCCAGTACTTC	CATQSGTRQETQYF
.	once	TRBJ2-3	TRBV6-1	TGTGCCAGCAGTCTTTTACAGCCTAGCACAGATACGCAGTATTTT	CASSLLQPSTDTQYF
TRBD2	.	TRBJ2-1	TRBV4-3	TGCGCCAGCAGCCAATCGACTAGCGGAGTTCACAATGAGCAGTTCTTC	CASSQSTSGVHNEQFF
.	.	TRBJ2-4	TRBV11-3	TGTGCCAGCAGCTTAGATCGAAGTATTCAGTACTTC	CASSLDRSIQYF
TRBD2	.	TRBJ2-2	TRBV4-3	TGCGCCAGCAGCCAGCGGGAGTTCGGCGGGGAGCTGTTTTTT	CASSQREFGGELFF
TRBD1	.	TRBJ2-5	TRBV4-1	TGCGCCAGCAGCCAAGCCTCCGGGACAGTGGAGACCCAGTACTTC	CASSQASGTVETQYF
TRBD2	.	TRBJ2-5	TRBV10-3	TGTGCCACCCTAGCGGGAATAACCCAAGAGACCCAGTACTTC	CATLAGITQETQYF
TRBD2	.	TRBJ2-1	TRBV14	TGTGCCAGCAGCCGTGGTGGGGGAGGGTTTTACAATGAGCAGTTCTTC	CASSRGGGGFYNEQFF